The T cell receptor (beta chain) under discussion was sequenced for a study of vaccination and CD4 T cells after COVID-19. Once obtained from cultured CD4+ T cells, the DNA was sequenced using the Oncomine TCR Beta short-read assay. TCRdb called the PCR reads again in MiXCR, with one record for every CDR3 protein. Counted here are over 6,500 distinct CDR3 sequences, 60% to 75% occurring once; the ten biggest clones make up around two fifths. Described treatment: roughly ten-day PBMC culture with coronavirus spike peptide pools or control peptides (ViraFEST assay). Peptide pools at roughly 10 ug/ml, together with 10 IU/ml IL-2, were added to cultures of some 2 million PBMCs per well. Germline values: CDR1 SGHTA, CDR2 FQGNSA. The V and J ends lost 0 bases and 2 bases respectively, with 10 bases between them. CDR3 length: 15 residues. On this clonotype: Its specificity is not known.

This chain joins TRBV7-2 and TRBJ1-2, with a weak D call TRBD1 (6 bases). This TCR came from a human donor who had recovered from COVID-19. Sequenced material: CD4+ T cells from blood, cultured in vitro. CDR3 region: CASSLAPGVNYGYTF. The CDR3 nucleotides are TGTGCCAGCAGCTTAGCTCCAGGGGTCAACTATGGCTACACCTTC.